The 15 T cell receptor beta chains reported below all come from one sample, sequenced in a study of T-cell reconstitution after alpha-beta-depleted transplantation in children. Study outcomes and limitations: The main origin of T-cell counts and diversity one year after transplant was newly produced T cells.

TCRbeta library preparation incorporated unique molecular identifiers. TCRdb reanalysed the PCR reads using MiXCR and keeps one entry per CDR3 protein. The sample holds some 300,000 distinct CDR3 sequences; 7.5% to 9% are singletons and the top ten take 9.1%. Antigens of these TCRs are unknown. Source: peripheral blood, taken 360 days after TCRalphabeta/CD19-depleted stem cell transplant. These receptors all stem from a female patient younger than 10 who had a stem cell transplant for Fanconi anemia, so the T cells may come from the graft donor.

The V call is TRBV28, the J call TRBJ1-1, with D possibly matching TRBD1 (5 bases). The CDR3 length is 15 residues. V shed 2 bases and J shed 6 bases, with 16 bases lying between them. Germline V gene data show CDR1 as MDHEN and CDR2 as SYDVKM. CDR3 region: CASSLRQIWGAEAFF. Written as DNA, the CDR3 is TGTGCCAGCAGTTTACGACAGATTTGGGGCGCTGAAGCTTTCTTT.

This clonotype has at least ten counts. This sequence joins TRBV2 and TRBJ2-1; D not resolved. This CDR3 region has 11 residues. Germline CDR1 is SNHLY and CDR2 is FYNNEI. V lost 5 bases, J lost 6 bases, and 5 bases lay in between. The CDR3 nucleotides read TGTGCCAGCAGTTACAGCAATGAGCAGTTCTTC. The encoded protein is CASSYSNEQFF. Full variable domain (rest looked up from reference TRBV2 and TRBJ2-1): EPEVTQTPSHQVTQMGQEVILRCVPISNHLYFYWYRQILGQKVEFLVSFYNNEISEKSEIFDDQFSVERPDGSNFTLKIRSTKLEDSAMYFCASSYSNEQFFGPGTRLTVL.

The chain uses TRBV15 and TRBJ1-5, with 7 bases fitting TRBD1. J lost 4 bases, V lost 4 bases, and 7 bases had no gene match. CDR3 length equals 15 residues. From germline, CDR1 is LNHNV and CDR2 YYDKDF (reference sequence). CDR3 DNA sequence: TGTGCCACCAGCACTGGACAGGTTCGTAATCAGCCCCAGCATTTT. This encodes CATSTGQVRNQPQHF.

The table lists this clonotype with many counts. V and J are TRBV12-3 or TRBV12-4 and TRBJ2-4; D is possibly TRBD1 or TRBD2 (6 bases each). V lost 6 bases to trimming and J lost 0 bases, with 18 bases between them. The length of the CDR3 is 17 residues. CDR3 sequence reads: CASRFMAGHLAKNIQYF. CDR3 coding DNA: TGTGCCAGCAGGTTTATGGCGGGACACCTAGCCAAAAACATTCAGTACTTC.

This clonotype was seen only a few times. In nucleotides, the CDR3 is TGCGCCAGCAGCTTGGCCCCCGGACGCCAGGTTTTAAACACCGGGGAGCTGTTTTTT. It translates to CASSLAPGRQVLNTGELFF. The genes are TRBV5-1 and TRBJ2-2; D is unclear. The V and J ends lost 0 bases and 2 bases respectively, with 20 bases between them. CDR1 and CDR2 (germline): SGHRS, YFSETQ. The CDR3 has 19 amino acids.

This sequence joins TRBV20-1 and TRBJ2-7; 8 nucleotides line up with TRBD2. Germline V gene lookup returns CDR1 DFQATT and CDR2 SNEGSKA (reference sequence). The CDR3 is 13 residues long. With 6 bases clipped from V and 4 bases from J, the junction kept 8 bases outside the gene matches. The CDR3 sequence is CSAPRGVGYEQYF. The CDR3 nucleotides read TGCAGTGCACCGCGGGGGGTTGGGTACGAGCAGTACTTC.

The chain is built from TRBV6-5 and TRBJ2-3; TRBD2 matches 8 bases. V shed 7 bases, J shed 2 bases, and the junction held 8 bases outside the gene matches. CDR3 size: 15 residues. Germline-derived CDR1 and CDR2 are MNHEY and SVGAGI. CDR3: CASKERGGPTDTQYF. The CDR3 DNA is TGTGCCAGCAAGGAGCGCGGGGGGCCCACAGATACGCAGTATTTT.

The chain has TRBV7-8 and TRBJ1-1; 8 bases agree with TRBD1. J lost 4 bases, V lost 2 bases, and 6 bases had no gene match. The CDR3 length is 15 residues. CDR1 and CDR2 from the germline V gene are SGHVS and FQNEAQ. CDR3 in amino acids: CASSLFQGAVTEAFF. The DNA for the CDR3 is TGTGCCAGCAGCTTATTCCAGGGGGCTGTCACTGAAGCTTTCTTT. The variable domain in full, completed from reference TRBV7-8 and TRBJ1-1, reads GAGVSQSPRYKVAKRGQDVALRCDPISGHVSLFWYQQALGQGPEFLTYFQNEAQLDKSGLPSDRFFAERPEGSVSTLKIQRTQQEDSAVYLCASSLFQGAVTEAFFGQGTRLTVV.

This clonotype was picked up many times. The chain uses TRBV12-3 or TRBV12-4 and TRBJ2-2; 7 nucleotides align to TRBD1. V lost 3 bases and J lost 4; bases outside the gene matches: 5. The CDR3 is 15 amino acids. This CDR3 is CASSLLAGGTGELFF. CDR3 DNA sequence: TGTGCCAGCAGTTTGTTAGCAGGGGGCACCGGGGAGCTGTTTTTT.

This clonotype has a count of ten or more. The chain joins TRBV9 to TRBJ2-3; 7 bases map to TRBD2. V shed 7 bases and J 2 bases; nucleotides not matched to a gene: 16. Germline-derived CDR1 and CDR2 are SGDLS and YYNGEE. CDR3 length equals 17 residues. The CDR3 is CASARELLAPYTDTQYF. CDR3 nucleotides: TGTGCCAGCGCGCGGGAGTTACTAGCCCCTTACACAGATACGCAGTATTTT.

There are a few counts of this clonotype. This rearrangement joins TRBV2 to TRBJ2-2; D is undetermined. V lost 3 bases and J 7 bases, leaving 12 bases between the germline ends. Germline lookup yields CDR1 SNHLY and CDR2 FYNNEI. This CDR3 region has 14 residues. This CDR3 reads CASSDLSNGGELFF. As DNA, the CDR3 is TGTGCCAGCAGTGATTTAAGTAATGGCGGGGAGCTGTTTTTT.

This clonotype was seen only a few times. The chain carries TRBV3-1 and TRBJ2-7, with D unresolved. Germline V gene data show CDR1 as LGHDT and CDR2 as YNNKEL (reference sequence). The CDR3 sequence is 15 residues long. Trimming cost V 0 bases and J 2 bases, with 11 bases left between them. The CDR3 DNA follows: TGTGCCAGCAGCCAAGAAAGACCGGTTGCCTACGAGCAGTACTTC. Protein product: CASSQERPVAYEQYF.

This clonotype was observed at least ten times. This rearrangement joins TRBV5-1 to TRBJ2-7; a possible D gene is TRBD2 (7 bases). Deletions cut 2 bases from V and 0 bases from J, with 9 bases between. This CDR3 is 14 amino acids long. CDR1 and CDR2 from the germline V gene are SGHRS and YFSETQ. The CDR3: CASSLGGDSYEQYF. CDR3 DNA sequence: TGCGCCAGCAGCTTAGGGGGGGACTCCTACGAGCAGTACTTC.

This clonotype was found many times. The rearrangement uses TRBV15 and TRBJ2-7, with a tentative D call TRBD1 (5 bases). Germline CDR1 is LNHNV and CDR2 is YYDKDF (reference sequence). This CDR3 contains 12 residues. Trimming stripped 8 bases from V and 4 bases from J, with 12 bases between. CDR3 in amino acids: CATGRQNYEQYF. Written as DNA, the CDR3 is TGTGCCACCGGAAGACAGAATTACGAGCAGTACTTC.

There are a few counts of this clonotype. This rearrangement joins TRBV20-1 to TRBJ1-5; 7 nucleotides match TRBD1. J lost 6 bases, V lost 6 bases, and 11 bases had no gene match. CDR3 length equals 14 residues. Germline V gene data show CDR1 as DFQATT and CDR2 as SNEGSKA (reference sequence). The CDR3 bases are TGCAGTGCATCGACAGGGACACGGTCTCAGCCCCAGCATTTT. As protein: CSASTGTRSQPQHF.